This T cell receptor beta chain originates from a study of blood T cell repertoires in COVID-19. Background on the study: COVID-19 samples collected from the United States, Italy and Spain covered acute and convalescent phases.

Trimming cost V 6 bases and J 6 bases; bases outside gene matches: 14. From germline, CDR1 is SEHNR and CDR2 FQNEAQ (reference sequence). The CDR3 contains 15 residues. The assay was immunoSEQ multiplex PCR, and TCRdb's table has in-frame clones only and misses some. Of about 140,000 clones detected, about four fifths appear once; the ten largest clones hold 1.5% to 2%. V gene TRBV7-9 combines with J gene TRBJ2-7, with TRBD1 matching 7 bases. The receptor was isolated from a human donor in a cohort sampled during active COVID-19. Sequencing was carried out using peripheral blood. The CDR3 nucleotides are TGTGCCAGCAGGCCGACAGGGCTAGATTCCGGCGAGCAGTACTTC. Protein: CASRPTGLDSGEQYF.